The sequence of this T cell receptor (beta chain) was determined in a study of blood T cell repertoires in COVID-19. The assay was immunoSEQ multiplex PCR, and TCRdb's table has in-frame clones only and misses some. The repertoire holds some 460,000 clones, with roughly 87% as singletons. This CDR3 region has 14 residues. With 4 bases removed from V and 2 bases from J, the gap between germline ends came to 10 bases. Germline V lookup: CDR1 LGHNA, CDR2 YNFKEQ. The TCR comes from a woman aged 18-29 years who had recovered from COVID-19. The sample consisted of PBMCs or T cells enriched from blood (not recorded which). The rearrangement joins TRBV4-2 to TRBJ2-3; D is unresolved. CDR3 DNA: TGTGCCAGCAGCCGCCAGGCCGACACAGATACGCAGTATTTT. Translation: CASSRQADTDTQYF.